This TCR beta chain is from a study of Tregs in tolerant kidney transplant recipients. Study-level results: Some patients' samples used different primers over time, so nucleotide sequences weren't comparable.

This table comes from immunoSEQ multiplex PCR, and its TCRdb copy is limited to in-frame clones, with some not included. The table shows 50,000 to 75,000 clones, with 95% to 98% occurring only once. Worth noting for this clone: Its antigen is unidentified.

The TCR originated in a human donor who received a combined kidney and bone marrow transplant. The input for sequencing was Tregs from blood, taken before the transplant.

The CDR3 DNA reads as TGTGCCAGCAGCAAGGCAGGGGAAGACTACGAGCAGTACTTC. Translation: CASSKAGEDYEQYF. The chain couples TRBV21-1 to TRBJ2-7; TRBD1 is taken as the D call from the table, unchecked against the DNA. TRBV21-1 is a documented pseudogene. CDR3 length: 14 amino acids.